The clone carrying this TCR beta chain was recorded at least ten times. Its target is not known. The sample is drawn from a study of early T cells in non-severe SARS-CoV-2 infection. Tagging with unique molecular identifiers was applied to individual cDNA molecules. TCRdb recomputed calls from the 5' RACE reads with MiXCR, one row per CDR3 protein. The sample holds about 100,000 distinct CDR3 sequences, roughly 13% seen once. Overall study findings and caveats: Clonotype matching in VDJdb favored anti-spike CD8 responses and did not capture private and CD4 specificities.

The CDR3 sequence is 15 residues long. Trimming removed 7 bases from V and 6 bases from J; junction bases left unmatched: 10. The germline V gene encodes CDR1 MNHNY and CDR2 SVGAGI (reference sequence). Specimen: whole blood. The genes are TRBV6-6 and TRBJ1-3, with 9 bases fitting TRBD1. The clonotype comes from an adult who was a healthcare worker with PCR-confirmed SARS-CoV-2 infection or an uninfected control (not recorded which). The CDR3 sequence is CASIPRDRVTNTIYF. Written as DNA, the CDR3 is TGTGCCAGCATTCCCCGGGACAGGGTGACAAACACCATATATTTT.